Listed here are 18 T cell receptor beta chains from one sample, sequenced in a study of human T cells and chemical hapten exposure. TCRdb redid the calling of the RACE reads with MiXCR, one entry per CDR3 protein. The table records 180,000 or so distinct CDR3 sequences, 25% to 30% of them present only once. Time point specified: pre-sensitization, week 0. Treatment described: therapeutic diphenylcyclopropenone sensitization with weekly scalp DPC. This specimen was whole blood, taken in connection with sensitization to the hapten diphenylcyclopropenone (DPC). Receptors originate from a woman in her twenties or thirties with alopecia areata. Some clones in this sample may be carry-over from other donors' samples.

The CDR3 bases are TGCAGCGTGGCCGCCGGACAGGGTCGGGGAGAGACCCAGTACTTC. This gives the protein CSVAAGQGRGETQYF. V and J are TRBV29-1 and TRBJ2-5; 8 positions match TRBD1. The germline V gene has CDR1 SQVTM and CDR2 ANQGSEA. Trimming removed 6 bases from V and 4 bases from J; junction bases left unmatched: 13. This CDR3 has 15 residues.

The chain recombines TRBV7-9 with TRBJ1-6, with D tentatively TRBD1 (5 bases). Germline V lookup: CDR1 SEHNR, CDR2 FQNEAQ (reference sequence). This CDR3 comprises 14 residues. The V end was cut by 5 bases, the J end by 8 bases, with 13 bases between. The CDR3 DNA reads as TGTGCCAGCAGCAGGAGGCAGGGTGATTCACCCCTCCACTTT. Amino acids: CASSRRQGDSPLHF.

This clonotype was observed a few times. This sequence joins TRBV7-2 and TRBJ1-3, with unresolved D. From germline, CDR1 is SGHTA and CDR2 FQGNSA. The V end lost 1 base, the J end lost 1 base, and 8 bases lay between the germline ends. The CDR3 has 15 amino acids. CDR3 region: CASSLGGFSGNTIYF. CDR3 DNA sequence: TGTGCCAGCAGCTTAGGAGGGTTTTCTGGAAACACCATATATTTT.

This clonotype was detected many times. V and J are TRBV28 and TRBJ1-5, with D unresolved. CDR3 length: 12 residues. The V and J ends lost 6 bases and 5 bases respectively, with 8 bases between them. Germline CDR1 and CDR2: MDHEN and SYDVKM. DNA for the CDR3: TGTGCCAGCAGGGTCCAGGATCAGCCCCAGCATTTT. Protein product: CASRVQDQPQHF.

This clonotype was recorded many times. The chain combines TRBV28 with TRBJ2-1; D gene ambiguous. The CDR3 loop spans 10 amino acids. V lost 4 bases and J 10 bases, leaving 5 bases between the germline ends. The germline V gene encodes CDR1 MDHEN and CDR2 SYDVKM. DNA of the CDR3: TGTGCCAGCAGTTCGCCCGAGCAGTTCTTC. This encodes CASSSPEQFF.

This clonotype was counted a few times. This chain joins TRBV29-1 and TRBJ2-2, with unresolved D. V lost 1 base and J 7 bases, leaving 7 bases between the germline ends. Germline values: CDR1 SQVTM, CDR2 ANQGSEA. The CDR3 is 12 amino acids. The CDR3 DNA follows: TGCAGCGTTGAAGTCCGTCACGGGGAGCTGTTTTTT. This encodes CSVEVRHGELFF.

The chain couples TRBV10-3 to TRBJ2-1; 7 positions match TRBD2. The V and J ends lost 6 bases and 5 bases, in that order; junction bases with no gene match: 4. Germline values: CDR1 ENHRY, CDR2 SYGVKD. The CDR3 length is 13 residues. CDR3 sequence (DNA): TGTGCCATCAGGAACGGGACTAACAATGAGCAGTTCTTC. Its translation is CAIRNGTNNEQFF.

This clonotype was detected ten times or more. The chain carries TRBV28 and TRBJ2-3; no reliable D call. CDR3 length: 12 residues. V dropped 5 bases and J dropped 0 bases, with 3 bases sitting between them. The germline CDR1 and CDR2 sequences are MDHEN and SYDVKM. In DNA, the CDR3 is TGTGCCAGCAGTAGAAGCACAGATACGCAGTATTTT. Its translation is CASSRSTDTQYF.

This clonotype was counted between two and nine times. V usage is TRBV5-4 and J usage is TRBJ2-3; TRBD2 matches 7 bases. The V gene's germline CDR1 is SGHNT and CDR2 YYREEE (reference sequence). The length of the CDR3 is 16 residues. With V trimmed by 4 bases and J by 0 bases, 8 bases remained unmatched. The CDR3 spells CASSRRSSGSTDTQYF. CDR3 coding DNA: TGTGCCAGCAGCCGCCGGTCTAGCGGTAGCACAGATACGCAGTATTTT.

This clonotype was seen only a few times. This chain joins TRBV7-2 and TRBJ1-1; the D is unclear. This CDR3 is 14 amino acids long. CDR1 SGHTA and CDR2 FQGNSA come from the germline V gene. V was clipped by 5 bases and J by 3 bases, with 13 bases between them. The CDR3 sequence is CASSVDPVDTEAFF. DNA of the CDR3: TGTGCCAGCAGCGTAGACCCTGTGGACACTGAAGCTTTCTTT.

The chain links TRBV29-1 to TRBJ2-1; perhaps TRBD2 as D (6 bases). The CDR3 consists of 13 residues. Germline CDR1 and CDR2: SQVTM and ANQGSEA. The V end lost 4 bases, the J end lost 9 bases, and 16 bases lay between the germline ends. The CDR3 sequence: CSVVTVLGGEQFF. The CDR3 nucleotides are TGCAGCGTTGTCACGGTCCTGGGGGGTGAGCAGTTCTTC.

The rearrangement links TRBV10-3 to TRBJ2-1; weak D call: TRBD2 (5 bases). This CDR3 has 14 amino acids. Trimming took 4 bases from V and 2 from J, leaving 9 bases between them. Germline CDR1 ENHRY, CDR2 SYGVKD. The CDR3 spells CAISAGDPYNEQFF. The CDR3 DNA reads as TGTGCCATCAGTGCCGGGGATCCCTACAATGAGCAGTTCTTC.

This clonotype was picked up a small number of times. The chain carries TRBV2 and TRBJ2-1; D is ambiguous. This CDR3 is 13 amino acids long. Germline lookup yields CDR1 SNHLY and CDR2 FYNNEI. Trimming removed 0 bases from V and 12 bases from J, with 12 bases in between. The CDR3, as DNA: TGTGCCAGCAGTGAAGCGCGAGATGGCGGGCAGTTCTTC. Residues: CASSEARDGGQFF.

The chain uses TRBV7-2 and TRBJ2-7, with 9 bases fitting TRBD1. Germline-derived CDR1 and CDR2 are SGHTA and FQGNSA. The CDR3 extends over 13 amino acids. Unmatched junction bases numbered 2, after V lost 6 bases and J lost 2 bases. CDR3 amino acids: CASRGTGPYEQYF. The CDR3 bases are TGTGCCAGCAGGGGGACAGGGCCCTACGAGCAGTACTTC.

This clonotype was observed a few times. CDR3 coding DNA: TGTGCCAGCAGTTTAGCAGGGAGGCCTCCTGAAGCTTTCTTT. This encodes CASSLAGRPPEAFF. The V call is TRBV28, the J call TRBJ1-1; possible D gene TRBD1, 5 bases. CDR3 size: 14 residues. Germline-derived CDR1 and CDR2 are MDHEN and SYDVKM. Trimming cost V 2 bases and J 6 bases, with 13 bases left between them. The whole variable domain, filled in from reference TRBV28 and TRBJ1-1, reads DVKVTQSSRYLVKRTGEKVFLECVQDMDHENMFWYRQDPGLGLRLIYFSYDVKMKEKGDIPEGYSVSREKKERFSLILESASTNQTSMYLCASSLAGRPPEAFFGQGTRLTVV.

The genes are TRBV7-2 and TRBJ1-1; D uncertain. Between the trimmed V and J ends, which lost 2 bases and 0 bases, there was a span of 19 bases. This CDR3 contains 18 residues. The germline gives CDR1 SGHTA, CDR2 FQGNSA. CDR3: CASSLLGFSGILNTEAFF. Here the CDR3 DNA reads TGTGCCAGCAGCTTACTGGGTTTCAGTGGGATTCTGAACACTGAAGCTTTCTTT. Supplemented by reference TRBV7-2 and TRBJ1-1, the full variable domain reads GAGVSQSPSNKVTEKGKDVELRCDPISGHTALYWYRQSLGQGLEFLIYFQGNSAPDKSGLPSDRFSAERTGGSVSTLTIQRTQQEDSAVYLCASSLLGFSGILNTEAFFGQGTRLTVV.

The V and J genes are TRBV5-1 and TRBJ1-6, with TRBD1 as a possible D gene (6 bases). The CDR3 loop spans 14 amino acids. V lost 4 bases and J 10 bases, leaving 15 bases between the germline ends. The germline V gene has CDR1 SGHRS and CDR2 YFSETQ. This CDR3 is CASSQGRVGSPLHF. CDR3 sequence (DNA): TGCGCCAGCAGCCAGGGGCGAGTGGGGTCACCCCTCCACTTT.

The chain combines TRBV11-3 with TRBJ2-2, with D maybe TRBD2 (5 bases). Looked up from germline, CDR1 is SGHNT and CDR2 is YENEEA. V dropped 3 bases and J dropped 0 bases, with 8 bases sitting between them. This CDR3 region has 15 residues. The CDR3 reads CASSFSVTNTGELFF. The CDR3 DNA reads TGTGCCAGCAGCTTTAGCGTTACGAACACCGGGGAGCTGTTTTTT.